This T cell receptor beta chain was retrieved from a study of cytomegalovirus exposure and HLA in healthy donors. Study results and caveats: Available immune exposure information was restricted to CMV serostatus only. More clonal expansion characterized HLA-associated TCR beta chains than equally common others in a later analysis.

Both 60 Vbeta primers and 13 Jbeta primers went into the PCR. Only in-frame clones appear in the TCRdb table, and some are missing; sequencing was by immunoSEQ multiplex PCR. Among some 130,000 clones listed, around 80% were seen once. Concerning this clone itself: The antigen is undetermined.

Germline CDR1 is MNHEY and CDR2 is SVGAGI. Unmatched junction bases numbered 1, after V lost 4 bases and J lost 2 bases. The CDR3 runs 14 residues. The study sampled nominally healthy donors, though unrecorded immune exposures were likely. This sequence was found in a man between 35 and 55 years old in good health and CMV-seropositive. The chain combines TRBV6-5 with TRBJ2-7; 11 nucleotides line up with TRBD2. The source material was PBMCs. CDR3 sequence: CASSLAGGAYEQYF. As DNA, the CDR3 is TGTGCCAGCAGTTTAGCGGGAGGGGCCTACGAGCAGTACTTC.